One sample yielded the 25 T cell receptor beta chains listed below, sequenced in a study of cytotoxic CD8 clonotypes in ibrutinib-treated CLL. TCRdb keeps only in-frame clones here, not all; method: immunoSEQ multiplex PCR. The data hold 25,000 to 30,000 clones, with 45% to 65% observed a single time. Sequenced material: PBMCs, taken before ibrutinib treatment. Receptor source: a human donor with chronic lymphocytic leukemia.

J is TRBJ1-4 and V is TRBV19; TRBD1 matches at 9 bases. Germline-derived CDR1 and CDR2 are LNHDA and SQIVND (reference sequence). CDR3 size: 14 residues. The ends lost 6 bases at V and 5 bases at J; junction bases unmatched: 4. In DNA, the CDR3 is TGTGCCAGTAGGAGGACAGGGGTGAATGAAAAACTGTTTTTT. Residues: CASRRTGVNEKLFF. Full variable domain (outside the CDR3, taken from reference TRBV19 and TRBJ1-4): DGGITQSPKYLFRKEGQNVTLSCEQNLNHDAMYWYRQDPGQGLRLIYYSQIVNDFQKGDIAEGYSVSREKKESFPLTVTSAQKNPTAFYLCASRRTGVNEKLFFGSGTQLSVL.

The chain has TRBV2 and TRBJ2-6, with 7 positions matching TRBD1. Germline CDR1 reads SNHLY; CDR2 reads FYNNEI. The CDR3 spans 13 residues. With V trimmed by 6 bases and J by 4 bases, 0 bases remained unmatched. The CDR3 here is CASRGQGANVLTF. In nucleotides, the CDR3 is TGTGCCAGCAGGGGACAGGGGGCCAACGTCCTGACTTTC.

This clone occurred a few times. The chain carries TRBV6-1 and TRBJ1-2, with a tentative D call TRBD1 (6 bases). The ends were cut back, 4 bases at V and 0 bases at J, with 18 bases in the middle. This CDR3 has 17 amino acids. Per the germline V gene, CDR1 is MNHNS and CDR2 is SASEGT. The CDR3 DNA reads TGTGCCAGCAGTGGAGGACAGCTTGGTACAGCTAACTATGGCTACACCTTC. Translated, it gives CASSGGQLGTANYGYTF.

The J gene is TRBJ2-7, the V gene TRBV2, with TRBD2 identical over 10 bases. The CDR3 spans 17 residues. With V trimmed by 0 bases and J by 3 bases, 8 bases remained unmatched. In germline, CDR1 is SNHLY, CDR2 FYNNEI. The CDR3 DNA sequence: TGTGCCAGCAGTGAAGCTCCCCGACTAGCGGGTTACTACGAGCAGTACTTC. It encodes CASSEAPRLAGYYEQYF.

In its sample, this clone was seen a few times. The CDR3 region is CASSRVGSSFSYEQYF. DNA of the CDR3: TGTGCCAGCAGCCGGGTGGGTAGCTCCTTCTCCTACGAGCAGTACTTC. The V and J genes are TRBV11-2 and TRBJ2-7; the D is unclear. This CDR3 comprises 16 residues. Trimming stripped 5 bases from V and 0 bases from J, with 17 bases between. CDR1 and CDR2 from the germline V gene are SGHAT and FQNNGV.

V and J are TRBV6-5 and TRBJ1-2; TRBD1 matches 10 bases. This CDR3 comprises 15 residues. Trimming cost V 1 base and J 5 bases; bases outside gene matches: 4. Per germline, CDR1 MNHEY and CDR2 SVGAGI. The CDR3: CASSYYPGQGYGYTF. CDR3 DNA: TGTGCCAGCAGTTACTATCCGGGACAGGGGTATGGCTACACCTTC.

The gene calls are TRBV28 and TRBJ2-5; 8 bases match TRBD2. From germline, CDR1 is MDHEN and CDR2 SYDVKM. This CDR3 is built from 17 residues. With V trimmed by 5 bases and J by 5 bases, 16 bases remained unmatched. CDR3 DNA: TGTGCCAGCAGTCCCGTAGCGGGGACAACCTCAAAGGAGACCCAGTACTTC. Protein: CASSPVAGTTSKETQYF.

The CDR3 DNA is TGTGCCAGCAGCTTTCGACAGGGGATAACCACCGGGGAGCTGTTTTTT. Translated: CASSFRQGITTGELFF. This chain links TRBV7-9 with TRBJ2-2; 8 bases match TRBD1. This CDR3 region has 16 residues. Unmatched junction bases numbered 7, after V lost 3 bases and J lost 4 bases. Germline assignment: CDR1 SEHNR and CDR2 FQNEAQ (reference sequence).

V usage is TRBV10-2 and J usage is TRBJ1-2; possibly TRBD1 for D (6 bases). V was shortened by 0 bases and J by 2 bases, with 10 bases between the two germline ends. This CDR3 spans 15 amino acids. Germline V gives CDR1 WSHSY, CDR2 SAAADI. CDR3 residues: CASSESKQGNYGYTF. As DNA, the CDR3 is TGCGCCAGCAGTGAGTCGAAACAGGGCAACTATGGCTACACCTTC.

This clone was detected a few times. V gene TRBV7-9 combines with J gene TRBJ1-4; D call uncertain. The CDR3 has 15 amino acids. V shed 5 bases and J shed 8 bases, with 18 bases lying between them. Per germline, CDR1 SEHNR and CDR2 FQNEAQ (reference sequence). The CDR3 loop is CASSPRGWTSEKLFF. CDR3 bases: TGTGCCAGCAGCCCACGGGGTTGGACGAGCGAAAAACTGTTTTTT.

This clone has a handful of counts. The J gene is TRBJ2-7, the V gene TRBV7-2; TRBD2 agrees at 10 bases. CDR3 size: 18 residues. The germline CDR1 and CDR2 sequences are SGHTA and FQGNSA. V trimming: 1 base; J trimming: 6 bases; junction bases outside the gene matches: 15. CDR3 DNA sequence: TGTGCCAGCAGCTTAGTGGCTAGCGGGGGTACTTTTTACGGCGAGCAGTACTTC. Its translation is CASSLVASGGTFYGEQYF.

The V gene is TRBV5-6, the J gene TRBJ1-2, with D unclear. Looked up from germline, CDR1 is SGHDT and CDR2 is YYEEEE. The CDR3 is 15 amino acids. Deletions cut 0 bases from V and 5 bases from J, with 14 bases between. CDR3 residues: CASSLGHFLPYGYTF. CDR3 nucleotides: TGTGCCAGCAGCTTGGGGCATTTCCTTCCATATGGCTACACCTTC.

This chain joins TRBV10-1 and TRBJ2-7; D perhaps matches TRBD1 (6 bases). Trimming pared 5 bases from V and 5 bases from J, leaving 13 bases between. The germline V gene encodes CDR1 WNHNN and CDR2 SYGVQD (reference sequence). The CDR3 loop spans 13 amino acids. CDR3 in amino acids: CASSPGTQHEQYF. The DNA for the CDR3 is TGCGCCAGCAGTCCCGGGACACAGCACGAGCAGTACTTC.

This rearrangement joins TRBV19 to TRBJ1-5; tentative D call: TRBD1 (5 bases). The germline V gene has CDR1 LNHDA and CDR2 SQIVND (reference sequence). The germline V and J ends were trimmed by 4 bases and 0 bases, with 10 bases remaining between them. CDR3 length equals 15 residues. CDR3 sequence: CASSTWDGSNQPQHF. Written as DNA, the CDR3 is TGTGCCAGTAGTACTTGGGACGGTAGCAATCAGCCCCAGCATTTT.

The chain employs TRBV6-1 and TRBJ2-7; no firm D call. V shed 5 bases and J shed 5 bases, with 4 bases lying between them. The CDR3 loop spans 10 amino acids. Germline assignment: CDR1 MNHNS and CDR2 SASEGT. This CDR3 reads CASSFDEQYF. CDR3 nucleotides: TGTGCCAGCAGTTTCGACGAGCAGTACTTC.

The chain joins TRBV13 to TRBJ2-6; maybe TRBD2 (5 bases). Looked up from germline, CDR1 is PRHDT and CDR2 is FYEKMQ (reference sequence). Trimming stripped 5 bases from V and 0 bases from J, with 8 bases between. The CDR3 covers 15 residues. The CDR3: CASSPGGSGANVLTF. Written as DNA, the CDR3 is TGTGCCAGCAGCCCAGGAGGCTCTGGGGCCAACGTCCTGACTTTC.

This clone was seen just once. V is TRBV7-3 and J is TRBJ2-1; 15 nucleotides agree with TRBD2. The CDR3 contains 17 residues. In germline, CDR1 is SGHTA, CDR2 FQGTGA. The V segment lost 3 bases and the J segment 8 bases; nucleotides outside the gene matches: 8. The CDR3 bases are TGTGCCAGCAGCTTGACTGGACTAGCGGGAGGGCCTTATGAGCAGTTCTTC. Encoded protein: CASSLTGLAGGPYEQFF.

V usage is TRBV19 and J usage is TRBJ2-7; D is unresolved. Trimming left V 4 bases short and J 1 base short, with 11 bases between. Germline-derived CDR1 and CDR2 are LNHDA and SQIVND (reference sequence). CDR3 size: 14 residues. CDR3 DNA: TGTGCCAGTAGTAGGTCCGGAAAGTCCTACGAGCAGTACTTC. This translates into CASSRSGKSYEQYF.

V and J are TRBV6-5 and TRBJ1-5; 7 nucleotides match TRBD1. CDR1 MNHEY and CDR2 SVGAGI come from the germline V gene. The CDR3 is made up of 15 amino acids. The V and J ends lost 7 bases and 1 base, in that order; junction bases with no gene match: 7. This CDR3 is CASTARQGSNQPQHF. The CDR3 DNA sequence: TGTGCCAGCACCGCACGACAGGGAAGCAATCAGCCCCAGCATTTT.

The chain employs TRBV2 and TRBJ2-5; D is possibly TRBD1 (6 bases). The CDR3 is made up of 13 amino acids. Looked up from germline, CDR1 is SNHLY and CDR2 is FYNNEI. The germline V and J ends were trimmed by 4 bases and 4 bases, with 10 bases remaining between them. In nucleotides, the CDR3 is TGTGCCAGCAGTGTGTGGGGGCGAGAGACCCAGTACTTC. It is translated as CASSVWGRETQYF.

CDR3: CASSLASGTAIYF. CDR3 in DNA: TGCGCCAGCAGCTTGGCGTCCGGGACGGCCATATATTTT. This chain joins TRBV5-1 and TRBJ1-3, with D tentatively TRBD1 (5 bases). The CDR3 contains 13 residues. Germline V gene lookup returns CDR1 SGHRS and CDR2 YFSETQ. V was pared by 0 bases and J by 11 bases, with 12 bases between.

The chain couples TRBV6-1 to TRBJ2-7; D unclear. This CDR3 has 16 amino acids. Deletions cut 0 bases from V and 0 bases from J, with 12 bases between. CDR1 is MNHNS, CDR2 SASEGT, per germline. The CDR3 region has the DNA TGTGCCAGCAGTGAAGCCCCTCGAGCGAGCTCCTACGAGCAGTACTTC. It translates to CASSEAPRASSYEQYF.

The J gene is TRBJ2-7, the V gene TRBV29-1, with no clear D. Trimming removed 2 bases from V and 2 bases from J, with 10 bases in between. This CDR3 has 13 amino acids. Germline V CDR1 and CDR2: SQVTM, ANQGSEA. The CDR3 is CSVEIGVAYEQYF. Written as DNA, the CDR3 is TGCAGCGTTGAAATTGGGGTAGCCTACGAGCAGTACTTC.

The chain links TRBV4-1 to TRBJ1-2; D possibly corresponds to TRBD1 (6 bases). Germline values: CDR1 MGHRA, CDR2 YSYEKL. With 3 bases removed from V and 4 bases from J, the gap between germline ends came to 18 bases. The CDR3 consists of 16 residues. CDR3 loop: CASSQETGLGFYGYTF. The CDR3 nucleotides are TGCGCCAGCAGCCAGGAAACAGGGTTGGGGTTCTATGGCTACACCTTC.

This clone was detected a few times. Here the CDR3 reads CASSQTGGDYGYTF. The CDR3, as DNA: TGTGCCAGCTCACAGACAGGGGGTGACTATGGCTACACCTTC. The rearrangement links TRBV18 to TRBJ1-2, with 9 bases matching TRBD1. The V gene end was trimmed by 4 bases and the J gene end by 3 bases; junction bases not matched to a gene: 3. The CDR3 loop spans 14 amino acids. Germline-derived CDR1 and CDR2 are KGHSH and LQKENI.